This T cell receptor beta chain was sequenced during a study of cytomegalovirus exposure and HLA in healthy donors. Germline CDR1 and CDR2: SEHNR and FQNEAQ (reference sequence). The V and J ends lost 3 bases and 7 bases, in that order; junction bases with no gene match: 5. This CDR3 is 14 amino acids long. PCR used 60 Vbeta primers and 13 Jbeta primers. Produced via immunoSEQ multiplex PCR; TCRdb's table is partial and in-frame only. This table holds 100,000 or so clones, just over 75% found once. Sequencing was done on a sample of PBMCs. V and J are TRBV7-9 and TRBJ2-1; 8 bases align to TRBD2. This sequence originates from a man aged 35-49 years in good health and CMV-seropositive. This chain's CDR3 is CASSFGGAGNEQFF. CDR3 nucleotide sequence: TGTGCCAGCAGCTTCGGGGGGGCCGGTAATGAGCAGTTCTTC.